This TCR beta chain was found in a study of Graves' ophthalmopathy and Graves' hyperthyroidism. This CDR3 contains 13 residues. The V segment lost 0 bases and the J segment 10 bases; nucleotides outside the gene matches: 2. Looked up from germline, CDR1 is KGHDR and CDR2 is SFDVKD. Broader study findings: This model predicted ophthalmopathy progression (sensitivity around 71%, specificity around 72%).

Uncontrolled infections, pregnancy, lactation or other autoimmune diseases led to patient exclusion. Amplifying from RNA transcripts, the study obtained TCR beta CDR3 regions. RT-PCR in the first round used HTBI primers; a second-round multiplex PCR followed. TCRdb reprocessed the multiplex PCR reads with MiXCR, giving one entry per CDR3 protein. This sample yields around 590,000 distinct CDR3 sequences, of which just under 40% are seen a single time; about 4% belongs to the top ten. In the case of this clonotype: Its antigen is currently unknown.

V usage is TRBV24-1 and J usage is TRBJ2-5, with 9 bases matching TRBD2. The sequencing input was peripheral blood or thyroid tissue (not recorded which). The TCR was taken from an adult man with Graves' hyperthyroidism. CDR3 protein: CATSDLRREGQYF. The DNA for the CDR3 is TGTGCCACCAGTGATTTGCGGCGGGAGGGCCAGTACTTC.